These T cell receptor beta chains were read from a single sample in a study of metastatic and nonmetastatic thyroid tumors. TCRdb reprocessed the PCR reads via MiXCR. This repertoire shows around 29,000 clones, around 25% found once; its top ten account for about 14%. Sequenced sample: blood. These receptors were taken from a female donor with papillary thyroid cancer or a benign thyroid nodule (not recorded which). Some clones in this sample may be carry-over from other donors' samples. Each CDR3 is given with its conserved first and last residue. The order of the fields is V gene, D gene, CDR3 length, clone size, J gene, CDR3 protein, CDR3 DNA. D genes are given only for firm matches. Only some rows state a clone size, as once, few, many or a class for expanded clones.

TRBV6-2/TRBV6-3	-	17	many	TRBJ2-3	CASSYSIFEGDTDTQYF	TGTGCCAGCAGTTACTCCATCTTCGAGGGGGACACAGATACGCAGTATTTT
TRBV7-3	-	13	many	TRBJ1-2	CASSEDSRLGYTF	TGTGCCAGCAGCGAGGACAGCCGGTTGGGCTACACCTTC
TRBV10-3	-	14	-	TRBJ1-3	CAIKCTLSGDTVYF	TGTGCCATCAAATGCACCCTCTCGGGAGACACCGTATATTTT
TRBV10-1	-	12	-	TRBJ2-7	CASSELYYEQYF	TGCGCCAGCAGTGAGTTGTATTACGAGCAGTACTTC
TRBV5-4	TRBD2	14	few	TRBJ2-1	CASSLGLAMDEQFF	TGTGCCAGCAGCTTGGGACTAGCTATGGATGAGCAGTTCTTC
TRBV12-5	-	15	many	TRBJ2-3	CASGLGAGSTDTQYF	TGTGCTAGTGGTTTAGGAGCGGGTTCCACAGATACGCAGTATTTT
TRBV5-8	-	15	many	TRBJ2-1	CASSSRTSSGNEQFF	TGTGCCAGCAGCTCCCGGACTTCAAGCGGCAATGAGCAGTTCTTC
TRBV20-1	TRBD2	15	medium-sized	TRBJ2-7	CSAIEFGGRADEQYF	TGCAGTGCTATCGAATTTGGCGGGAGGGCCGACGAGCAGTACTTC
TRBV5-4	-	12	many	TRBJ2-5	CASSLAEETQYF	TGTGCCAGCAGCTTAGCAGAAGAGACCCAGTACTTC
TRBV4-2	-	14	many	TRBJ2-5	CASSHSGRGETQYF	TGTGCCAGCAGCCATTCCGGTAGGGGGGAGACCCAGTACTTC
TRBV27	-	14	-	TRBJ1-1	CASTHMEGVTPAFF	TGTGCCAGCACCCACATGGAGGGCGTAACGCCGGCTTTCTTT
TRBV4-2	TRBD1	15	-	TRBJ2-5	CASSQRTGGRETQYF	TGTGCCAGCAGCCAACGGACAGGGGGACGAGAGACCCAGTACTTC
TRBV27	TRBD1	15	many	TRBJ2-3	CASSPLQGGTDTQYF	TGTGCCAGCAGTCCCCTACAGGGGGGCACAGATACGCAGTATTTT
TRBV20-1	-	13	many	TRBJ1-2	CSARLQGSGGYTF	TGCAGTGCTAGGCTCCAGGGGAGTGGTGGCTACACCTTC
TRBV20-1	-	15	-	TRBJ1-2	CSAPARPGANYGYTF	TGCAGTGCTCCCGCAAGGCCAGGGGCAAACTATGGCTACACCTTC
TRBV19	-	14	-	TRBJ2-2	CATSDTTNTVELFF	TGTGCCACTTCCGATACCACGAACACCGTGGAGCTGTTTTTT
TRBV6-1	-	13	-	TRBJ2-7	CASRHTSAYEQYF	TGTGCCAGCCGTCACACCTCGGCCTACGAGCAGTACTTC
TRBV30	TRBD1	14	many	TRBJ1-6	CAWSGDRGNSPLHF	TGTGCCTGGAGTGGGGACAGGGGAAATTCACCCCTCCACTTT
TRBV19	-	14	few	TRBJ1-1	CASSISDSDREAFF	TGTGCCAGTAGTATCTCAGATAGTGACAGAGAAGCTTTCTTT
TRBV6-1	TRBD1	16	few	TRBJ1-2	CASSTGTGRNPYGYTF	TGTGCCAGCAGTACCGGGACAGGGAGAAACCCCTATGGCTACACCTTC
TRBV5-1	-	16	-	TRBJ2-7	CASSLEGPSWSYEQYF	TGCGCAAGCAGCTTGGAGGGGCCCAGCTGGTCGTACGAGCAGTACTTC
TRBV9	-	14	many	TRBJ1-1	CASSYQPGGSEAFF	TGTGCCAGCAGCTACCAGCCCGGGGGCTCTGAAGCTTTCTTT
TRBV7-2	-	15	-	TRBJ2-7	CASSLVGTKSYEQYF	TGTGCCAGCAGCCTAGTCGGCACCAAGTCCTACGAGCAGTACTTC
TRBV20-1	TRBD2	15	once	TRBJ2-5	CSASALAGEAETQYF	TGCAGTGCTAGCGCCCTAGCGGGAGAAGCAGAGACCCAGTACTTC
TRBV5-4	-	19	-	TRBJ2-1	CASSLKELSRSKGSNEQFF	TGTGCCAGCAGCTTGAAAGAACTCAGCCGGAGTAAGGGATCCAATGAGCAGTTCTTC
TRBV30	-	14	many	TRBJ1-3	CAWSKPHSGNTIYF	TGTGCCTGGAGTAAACCCCACTCTGGAAACACCATATATTTT